The rows below give T cell receptor beta chains drawn from one sample of a study of cytomegalovirus exposure and HLA in healthy donors. Profiled with immunoSEQ multiplex PCR; TCRdb holds only in-frame clones, not every one. The sample carries about 110,000 clones, over 75% recorded once. Material: PBMCs. These receptors came from a woman between 18 and 30 years old in good health and CMV-seronegative. CDR3s include the opening cysteine and the closing phenylalanine or tryptophan. D genes are given only for firm matches. Some rows have no size entry. The others give once, few or many, or a class for an expanded clone.

abundance: .
j_gene: TRBJ2-7
d_gene: TRBD1
v_gene: TRBV19
CDR3nt: TGTGCCAGTAGCTCTGACAGGGTCAACTACGAGCAGTACTTC
CDR3aa: CASSSDRVNYEQYF

abundance: once
j_gene: TRBJ1-5
d_gene: .
v_gene: TRBV9
CDR3nt: TGTGCCAGCAGCAGGGGTTTCAATCAGCCCCAGCATTTT
CDR3aa: CASSRGFNQPQHF

abundance: once
j_gene: TRBJ1-6
d_gene: .
v_gene: TRBV9
CDR3nt: TGTGCCAGCAACAAAGGTGAGGGCTGGAATTCACCCCTCCACTTT
CDR3aa: CASNKGEGWNSPLHF

abundance: .
j_gene: TRBJ2-3
d_gene: TRBD1
v_gene: TRBV5-1
CDR3nt: TGCGCCAGCAGAAGGACAGGGATCCACACAGATACGCAGTATTTT
CDR3aa: CASRRTGIHTDTQYF

abundance: .
j_gene: TRBJ1-1
d_gene: .
v_gene: TRBV9
CDR3nt: TGTGCCAGCAGCGTAAACGCCAGAGTCTCCGACCGGGGTATGAACACTGAAGCTTTCTTT
CDR3aa: CASSVNARVSDRGMNTEAFF

abundance: .
j_gene: TRBJ2-3
d_gene: TRBD2
v_gene: TRBV25-1
CDR3nt: TGTGCCAGCAGTGAATCCGGGACTAGCCCCACAGATACGCAGTATTTT
CDR3aa: CASSESGTSPTDTQYF

abundance: .
j_gene: TRBJ2-2
d_gene: TRBD1
v_gene: TRBV9
CDR3nt: TGTGCCAGCAGCGCTAGACAGGGATCGAACACCGGGGAGCTGTTTTTT
CDR3aa: CASSARQGSNTGELFF

abundance: .
j_gene: TRBJ1-5
d_gene: TRBD1
v_gene: TRBV10-3
CDR3nt: TGTGCCATCAGTAGGGACAGCGAGGGTCAGCCCCAGCATTTT
CDR3aa: CAISRDSEGQPQHF

abundance: .
j_gene: TRBJ2-5
d_gene: TRBD2
v_gene: TRBV10-3
CDR3nt: TGTGCCATCAGTGACTCCGGGACTAGGGAGACCCAGTACTTC
CDR3aa: CAISDSGTRETQYF

abundance: .
j_gene: TRBJ1-2
d_gene: TRBD1
v_gene: TRBV7-6
CDR3nt: TGTGCCAGCAGCTTGTACAGGGGCTATGGCTACACCTTC
CDR3aa: CASSLYRGYGYTF

abundance: .
j_gene: TRBJ2-1
d_gene: .
v_gene: TRBV5-6
CDR3nt: TGTGCCAGCAGCTTCTTCAGCTCCTACAATGAGCAGTTCTTC
CDR3aa: CASSFFSSYNEQFF

abundance: once
j_gene: TRBJ1-1
d_gene: .
v_gene: TRBV30
CDR3nt: TGTGCCTGGAGCAGGATGAACACTGAAGCTTTCTTT
CDR3aa: CAWSRMNTEAFF

abundance: .
j_gene: TRBJ1-1
d_gene: TRBD1
v_gene: TRBV15
CDR3nt: TGTGCCACCAGCAGAGTTCGTGGACAGGCTACTGAAGCTTTCTTT
CDR3aa: CATSRVRGQATEAFF

abundance: .
j_gene: TRBJ1-5
d_gene: TRBD1
v_gene: TRBV2
CDR3nt: TGTGCCAGCTGGGACAGGGGAGGCCAGCCCCAGCATTTT
CDR3aa: CASWDRGGQPQHF

abundance: .
j_gene: TRBJ1-5
d_gene: .
v_gene: TRBV11-1
CDR3nt: TGTGCCAGCAGCTTAGTCGGGCAGGGCCAAGCAAATAGCAATCAGCCCCAGCATTTT
CDR3aa: CASSLVGQGQANSNQPQHF

abundance: .
j_gene: TRBJ1-6
d_gene: TRBD1
v_gene: TRBV28
CDR3nt: TGTGCCAGCAGTTTGCGACAGGGGTGGGATTCACCCCTCCACTTT
CDR3aa: CASSLRQGWDSPLHF

abundance: few
j_gene: TRBJ1-3
d_gene: .
v_gene: TRBV10-3
CDR3nt: TGTGCCATCACCGGCTCTGGAAACACCATATATTTT
CDR3aa: CAITGSGNTIYF

abundance: .
j_gene: TRBJ1-1
d_gene: .
v_gene: TRBV6-1
CDR3nt: TGTGCCAGCAGTGAAATGGATGGGGCGGCTGAAGCTTTCTTT
CDR3aa: CASSEMDGAAEAFF

abundance: .
j_gene: TRBJ2-1
d_gene: .
v_gene: TRBV28
CDR3nt: TGTGCCAGCAGTTTAATGTTCGGTCCCTACAATGAGCAGTTCTTC
CDR3aa: CASSLMFGPYNEQFF

abundance: .
j_gene: TRBJ2-7
d_gene: .
v_gene: TRBV7-8
CDR3nt: TGTGCCAGCAGCTCACCCCGGGACGAGCAGTACTTC
CDR3aa: CASSSPRDEQYF

abundance: once
j_gene: TRBJ2-1
d_gene: .
v_gene: TRBV7-6
CDR3nt: TGTGCCAGCAGCCGGGGGATTAATGAGCAGTTCTTC
CDR3aa: CASSRGINEQFF

abundance: .
j_gene: TRBJ2-2
d_gene: .
v_gene: TRBV4-1
CDR3nt: TGCGCCAGCAGCCAAGAACCCCGTATAGTTGACACCGGGGAGCTGTTTTTT
CDR3aa: CASSQEPRIVDTGELFF

abundance: medium-sized
j_gene: TRBJ2-3
d_gene: .
v_gene: TRBV6-4
CDR3nt: TGTGCCAGCAGTGACGAGGGAAGCACAGATACGCAGTATTTT
CDR3aa: CASSDEGSTDTQYF

abundance: once
j_gene: TRBJ2-3
d_gene: .
v_gene: TRBV7-9
CDR3nt: TGTGCCAGCAGCTTCTACACAGATACGCAGTATTTT
CDR3aa: CASSFYTDTQYF

abundance: .
j_gene: TRBJ1-1
d_gene: TRBD1
v_gene: TRBV2
CDR3nt: TGTGCCAGCAGTTCGGGGGACAGGAACACTGAAGCTTTCTTT
CDR3aa: CASSSGDRNTEAFF

abundance: .
j_gene: TRBJ1-1
d_gene: TRBD1
v_gene: TRBV7-8
CDR3nt: TGTGCCAGCAGCCGCCCCGGGACAGGGGAAACTGAAGCTTTCTTT
CDR3aa: CASSRPGTGETEAFF

abundance: .
j_gene: TRBJ1-4
d_gene: .
v_gene: TRBV28
CDR3nt: TGTGCCAGCAGTCAGGGATTTGAAAAACTGTTTTTT
CDR3aa: CASSQGFEKLFF

abundance: once
j_gene: TRBJ1-1
d_gene: .
v_gene: TRBV23-1
CDR3nt: TGCGCCAGCAGTCAAGCAGGTTCGAACACTGAAGCTTTCTTT
CDR3aa: CASSQAGSNTEAFF

abundance: .
j_gene: TRBJ2-1
d_gene: TRBD2
v_gene: TRBV9
CDR3nt: TGTGCCAGCACCGAACCTAGCGGGGGTAATAATGAGCAGTTCTTC
CDR3aa: CASTEPSGGNNEQFF

abundance: .
j_gene: TRBJ2-5
d_gene: .
v_gene: TRBV7-2
CDR3nt: TGTGCCAGCAGCTTAGGCCGAGTTGAGACCCAGTACTTC
CDR3aa: CASSLGRVETQYF

abundance: .
j_gene: TRBJ2-5
d_gene: TRBD2
v_gene: TRBV28
CDR3nt: TGTGCCAGCAGTCCCCGACTAGCGGGGGAATGGGAGACCCAGTACTTC
CDR3aa: CASSPRLAGEWETQYF

abundance: .
j_gene: TRBJ2-1
d_gene: .
v_gene: TRBV28
CDR3nt: TGTGCCAGCAGTTCTCAACCCGCACAGGAGGTGGAGGGGTTCTTC
CDR3aa: CASSSQPAQEVEGFF

abundance: .
j_gene: TRBJ1-2
d_gene: .
v_gene: TRBV28
CDR3nt: TGTGCCAGCAGTTTAAGCCAGGAGGGGCTTGGGGGCTACACCTTC
CDR3aa: CASSLSQEGLGGYTF

abundance: .
j_gene: TRBJ2-7
d_gene: .
v_gene: TRBV7-6
CDR3nt: TGTGCCAGCAGCTTGGAGGGGAGCTCCTACGAGCAGTACTTC
CDR3aa: CASSLEGSSYEQYF

abundance: .
j_gene: TRBJ2-4
d_gene: .
v_gene: TRBV18
CDR3nt: TGTGCCAGCTCACCACCGGGTGCGCGGGCGAACATTCAGTACTTC
CDR3aa: CASSPPGARANIQYF

abundance: .
j_gene: TRBJ1-1
d_gene: .
v_gene: TRBV18
CDR3nt: TGTGCCAGCTCACCACAAGGGAGCGGGTACACTGAAGCTTTCTTT
CDR3aa: CASSPQGSGYTEAFF

abundance: .
j_gene: TRBJ1-6
d_gene: .
v_gene: TRBV15
CDR3nt: TGTGCCACCAGCAGAGATCCCTCCTCACCCCTCCACTTT
CDR3aa: CATSRDPSSPLHF

abundance: .
j_gene: TRBJ1-4
d_gene: .
v_gene: TRBV30
CDR3nt: TGTGCCTGGAGTCTCTGGACAGCCAAAGATGAAAAACTGTTTTTT
CDR3aa: CAWSLWTAKDEKLFF

abundance: .
j_gene: TRBJ1-2
d_gene: TRBD1
v_gene: TRBV5-6
CDR3nt: TGTGCCAGCAGCTCCCGGGACAGGGGCCTCTATGGCTACACCTTC
CDR3aa: CASSSRDRGLYGYTF

abundance: .
j_gene: TRBJ1-6
d_gene: TRBD1
v_gene: TRBV25-1
CDR3nt: TGTGCCAGCAGTACACCAGGGGGCAATAATTCACCCCTCCACTTT
CDR3aa: CASSTPGGNNSPLHF

abundance: .
j_gene: TRBJ2-2
d_gene: .
v_gene: TRBV5-6
CDR3nt: TGTGCCAGCAGCCTCGGACAAGACAACTACACCGGGGAGCTGTTTTTT
CDR3aa: CASSLGQDNYTGELFF

abundance: once
j_gene: TRBJ1-6
d_gene: .
v_gene: TRBV19
CDR3nt: TGTGCCAGCGCCGGGTGGGAGGTCCCAAATTCACCCCTCCACTTT
CDR3aa: CASAGWEVPNSPLHF

abundance: .
j_gene: TRBJ1-2
d_gene: .
v_gene: TRBV28
CDR3nt: TGTGCCAGCAGTGGGCCGCGCTATGGCTACACCTTC
CDR3aa: CASSGPRYGYTF

abundance: .
j_gene: TRBJ2-7
d_gene: TRBD1
v_gene: TRBV27
CDR3nt: TGTGCCAGCAGTCCAGCACCTCATCTTGGGACAGGGGGTAATGGGGAGCAGTACTTC
CDR3aa: CASSPAPHLGTGGNGEQYF

abundance: .
j_gene: TRBJ2-7
d_gene: TRBD1
v_gene: TRBV7-6
CDR3nt: TGTGCCAGCAGCTCTGACAGGGCCTTGGGGGAGCAGTACTTC
CDR3aa: CASSSDRALGEQYF

abundance: few
j_gene: TRBJ1-2
d_gene: TRBD1
v_gene: TRBV19
CDR3nt: TGTGCCAGTAGTATAGATCTCCGGGACAGCTACTATGGCTACACCTTC
CDR3aa: CASSIDLRDSYYGYTF

abundance: .
j_gene: TRBJ1-5
d_gene: .
v_gene: TRBV27
CDR3nt: TGTGCCAGCAGCATGGGGGGGTTGGATCAGCCCCAGCATTTT
CDR3aa: CASSMGGLDQPQHF

abundance: .
j_gene: TRBJ1-2
d_gene: TRBD1
v_gene: TRBV5-4
CDR3nt: TGTGCCAGCAGCTGGGGACAGGGCAAAGATGGCTACACCTTC
CDR3aa: CASSWGQGKDGYTF

abundance: .
j_gene: TRBJ2-1
d_gene: .
v_gene: TRBV6-5
CDR3nt: TGTGCCAGCAGCACGAGCTCCTACAATGAGCAGTTCTTC
CDR3aa: CASSTSSYNEQFF

abundance: .
j_gene: TRBJ2-1
d_gene: .
v_gene: TRBV1
CDR3nt: TGCACCAGCAGCCAAGAAAAGCTACGGGGAAACAATGAGCAGTTCTTC
CDR3aa: CTSSQEKLRGNNEQFF